A selection of T cell receptor beta chains follows, all from one sample in a study of blood T cell repertoires in COVID-19. TCRdb's table, derived via immunoSEQ multiplex PCR, lists solely in-frame clones and lacks some. The repertoire holds around 83,000 clones, about 84% seen once, with around 15% in the top ten. Material for sequencing was peripheral blood. The receptor source for this set is a woman between 70 and 85 years old with acute or convalescent COVID-19. Each CDR3 is given with its conserved first and last residue. D genes are given only for firm matches. Clone size is stated in some rows and not others, as once, few, many or a class when expanded.

V,size,D,J,DNA,CDR3
TRBV3-1/TRBV3-2,-,TRBD2,TRBJ2-5,TGTGCCAGCAGCCAAGAGGGTAGCGGGGGGGCCCAAGAGACCCAGTACTTC,CASSQEGSGGAQETQYF
TRBV12-2,-,-,TRBJ1-1,TGTGCAAGTCGCTTAGCGCTAAGGACCGGGGACAGGCCCAATGGGGCTTTCTTT,CASRLALRTGDRPNGAFF
TRBV7-9,once,TRBD1,TRBJ2-5,TGTGCCAGCAGCTTAGCCACCCCTACAGGGGCGAGGGAGACCCAGTACTTC,CASSLATPTGARETQYF
TRBV11-2,once,TRBD2,TRBJ2-1,TGTGCCAGCAGCTTAGTGGCGGGAGTACAGTACAATGAGCAGTTCTTC,CASSLVAGVQYNEQFF
TRBV6-5,-,-,TRBJ1-6,TGTGCCAGCAGTTACTCGATTTCCGGGGATGGTCCCCTCCACTTT,CASSYSISGDGPLHF
TRBV2,-,-,TRBJ2-2,TGTGCCAGCAGGGCTACCGGGACAAGGAACACCGGGGAGCTGTTTTTT,CASRATGTRNTGELFF
TRBV12-3/TRBV12-4,-,-,TRBJ2-2,TGTGCCAGCAGTTCACAGCACACCGGGGAGCTGTTTTTT,CASSSQHTGELFF
TRBV28,-,-,TRBJ1-5,TGTGCCGGCGGCGATATGGTAAGCAATCAGCCCCAGCATTTT,CAGGDMVSNQPQHF
TRBV27,-,TRBD1,TRBJ1-2,TGTGCCAGCAATTCGGGACAGGACTATGGCTACACCTTC,CASNSGQDYGYTF
TRBV12-3/TRBV12-4,-,-,TRBJ1-2,TGTGCCAGCAGTTTCAGAAGTGGTGGCTACACCTTC,CASSFRSGGYTF
TRBV28,-,-,TRBJ2-3,TGTGCCAGCAGACATACAGGAATTCGGCTCACAGATACGCAGTATTTT,CASRHTGIRLTDTQYF
TRBV29-1,-,-,TRBJ1-2,TGCAGCGTTGATATACAGGAGACGACTAACTATGGCTACACCTTC,CSVDIQETTNYGYTF
TRBV28,-,TRBD1,TRBJ2-2,TGTGCCAGCAGTGCGCACAGGGGGCTAAACACCGGGGAGCTGTTTTTT,CASSAHRGLNTGELFF
TRBV29-1,-,-,TRBJ1-1,TGCAGCGTCAGGGTCGCGAATTTGAACACTGAAGCTTTCTTT,CSVRVANLNTEAFF
TRBV30,-,-,TRBJ2-5,TGTGCCTGGACCGTCGGGGGGCCAGAGACCCAGTACTTC,CAWTVGGPETQYF
TRBV6-6,-,-,TRBJ1-4,TGTGCCAGCAGTCCCGCGAATGAAAAACTGTTTTTT,CASSPANEKLFF
TRBV12-5,-,-,TRBJ1-5,TGTGCTAGTGGTTTGGACAGTAATCAGCCCCAGCATTTT,CASGLDSNQPQHF
TRBV10-3,-,-,TRBJ2-6,TGTGCCACTACAGGGACTGGGGCCAACGTCCTGACTTTC,CATTGTGANVLTF
TRBV7-7,-,-,TRBJ2-2,TGTGCCAGCAGCCCCATAGCCCAGGGTCTAACCGGGGAGCTGTTTTTT,CASSPIAQGLTGELFF
TRBV24-1,-,TRBD1,TRBJ2-5,TGTGCCACCAGTGATGTTACACAGGGGAAAGAGACCCAGTACTTC,CATSDVTQGKETQYF
TRBV5-1,-,TRBD2,TRBJ2-3,TGCGCCAGCAGCCCCATAGCGGGGGGGCAGCCAGATACGCAGTATTTT,CASSPIAGGQPDTQYF
TRBV10-1,-,-,TRBJ1-1,TGCGCCAGCACCTTGGACAGGAACACTGAAGCTTTCTTT,CASTLDRNTEAFF
TRBV6-5,-,-,TRBJ1-5,TGTGCCAGCGGGCAGCGCAGGGTACAAGGACAGCCCCAGCATTTT,CASGQRRVQGQPQHF
TRBV5-1,-,-,TRBJ2-1,TGCGCCAGCAGCACCGCAGGCTCCTCCTACAATGAGCAGTTCTTC,CASSTAGSSYNEQFF
TRBV28,-,TRBD1,TRBJ2-3,TGTGCCAGCAGTTTAAGGGGAACCCCGGGACAGGGGTACACAGATACGCAGTATTTT,CASSLRGTPGQGYTDTQYF
TRBV19,-,TRBD2,TRBJ2-1,TGTGCCAGTACTGGACTAGCGGGACGTGAGCAGTTCTTC,CASTGLAGREQFF
TRBV6-5,-,TRBD1,TRBJ2-2,TGTGCCAGCAGTCAGGGGGTCACCGGGGAGCTGTTTTTT,CASSQGVTGELFF
TRBV5-1,-,TRBD2,TRBJ2-5,TGCGCCAGCAGCTTGGGACAAGCGGGGAACAAGGAGACCCAGTACTTC,CASSLGQAGNKETQYF
TRBV6-1,few,-,TRBJ1-5,TGTGCCAGCAGTGAAGCCGATGACAGGACCCAGCCCCAGCATTTT,CASSEADDRTQPQHF
TRBV30,-,-,TRBJ1-5,TGTGCCTGGAGTCGGAGAGGGCCTCAGCCCCAGCATTTT,CAWSRRGPQPQHF
TRBV14,-,-,TRBJ1-2,TGTGCCAGCAGCCCGGGCAGGGCCCATGGCTACACCTTC,CASSPGRAHGYTF
TRBV28,-,-,TRBJ1-3,TGTGCCAGCAGATACAGGGCTGGAAACACCATATATTTT,CASRYRAGNTIYF
TRBV4-1,once,-,TRBJ1-1,TGCGCCAGCAGCCAAGGGAGCGGAAGTCGGACCGTGAACACTGAAGCTTTCTTT,CASSQGSGSRTVNTEAFF
TRBV6-7,-,TRBD1,TRBJ2-5,TGTGCCAGCAGTTCCAAGAAGCGTCCGGGACAGCGGCAAGAGACCCAGTACTTC,CASSSKKRPGQRQETQYF
TRBV30,-,-,TRBJ2-1,TGTGCCTGGACGACAGGATACGAGCAGTTCTTC,CAWTTGYEQFF
TRBV18,-,-,TRBJ1-5,TGTGCCAGCTCAGCCGGTTATAGCAATCAGCCCCAGCATTTT,CASSAGYSNQPQHF
TRBV27,-,-,TRBJ1-2,TGTGCCAGCAGCGGGGGGGCAGGCCTAGACTATGGCTACACCTTC,CASSGGAGLDYGYTF
TRBV9,-,-,TRBJ1-2,TGTGCCAGCAGCGTAGAAGGGAGCTATGGCTACACCTTC,CASSVEGSYGYTF
TRBV12-5,-,TRBD2,TRBJ2-1,TGTGCTAGTCAGTCACGGGAGGGAAACCATGAGCAGTTCTTC,CASQSREGNHEQFF
TRBV25-1,-,TRBD1,TRBJ1-6,TGTGCCAGCAGGGGGACAGGGGGCGGTCGAAAATCACCCCTCCACTTT,CASRGTGGGRKSPLHF
TRBV7-2,-,-,TRBJ2-4,TGTGCCAGCAGCCACCGACTAGTGGGTGAAAACATTCAGTACTTC,CASSHRLVGENIQYF
TRBV27,-,-,TRBJ1-5,TGTGCCAGCAGTCTAGGGGCAGGGTATGCGCCCCAGCATTTT,CASSLGAGYAPQHF
TRBV15,-,-,TRBJ1-2,TGTGCCACCACTCGGGGGGGAGCTAACTATGGCTACACCTTC,CATTRGGANYGYTF
TRBV18,-,TRBD2,TRBJ2-2,TGTGCCAGCTCATCGCGGGAGTTGGACGGGGAGCTGTTTTTT,CASSSRELDGELFF
TRBV9,-,-,TRBJ1-2,TGTGCCAGCAGCGCAGGGTGGCGGTATGGCTACACCTTC,CASSAGWRYGYTF
TRBV28,-,TRBD1,TRBJ1-5,TGTGCCAGCAGTAGACAGGGATCAAGGAATCAGCCCCAGCATTTT,CASSRQGSRNQPQHF
TRBV19,-,-,TRBJ2-5,TGTGCCAGTAGTATAGGGGTGAGGAGGCAGGATGAGACCCAGTACTTC,CASSIGVRRQDETQYF
TRBV4-2,-,-,TRBJ2-3,TGTGCCAGCAGCCCTGCCGGGACTTGGGAAGGTACGCAGTATTTT,CASSPAGTWEGTQYF
TRBV5-1,few,TRBD1,TRBJ1-2,TGCGCCAGCAGCTTGTTCCAGGGGGATGGCTACACCTTC,CASSLFQGDGYTF
TRBV30,-,TRBD2,TRBJ2-3,TGTGCCTGGAGTGGCGGGAGGGCCCCAGATACGCAGTATTTT,CAWSGGRAPDTQYF
TRBV29-1,-,TRBD1,TRBJ2-1,TGCAGCGTTGAAGGCTCGGACAGGGGCTCCTACAATGAGCAGTTCTTC,CSVEGSDRGSYNEQFF
TRBV5-4,few,-,TRBJ2-1,TGTGCCAGCAGGGATGGAGGGGATGAGCAGTTCTTC,CASRDGGDEQFF
TRBV6-5,-,TRBD1,TRBJ1-4,TGTGCCAGCTGGGACAGCGCTGAAAAACTGTTTTTT,CASWDSAEKLFF
TRBV6-6,few,TRBD2,TRBJ2-3,TGTGCCAGCAGTCCCATTAGCGGGCCTAGCACAGATACGCAGTATTTT,CASSPISGPSTDTQYF